There are many counts of the clone carrying this T cell receptor (beta chain). Amplification of the TCR beta CDR3 regions used RNA transcripts (as template). RT-PCR was first run with HTBI primers, then multiplex PCR in a second round. Via MiXCR, TCRdb re-called the multiplex PCR reads, giving one row per CDR3 protein. This table holds hundreds of thousands of distinct CDR3 sequences, approximately 14% found once. This sample is part of a study of Graves' ophthalmopathy and Graves' hyperthyroidism. V gave up 7 bases and J gave up 6 bases, with 6 bases separating them. There are 10 residues in the CDR3. Germline V gene lookup returns CDR1 LNHDA and CDR2 SQIVND (reference sequence).

This clonotype was sampled from a woman in her 30s with Graves' ophthalmopathy. The sequencing input was blood. The chain combines TRBV19 with TRBJ1-2; D ambiguous. The CDR3 protein is CASKGNGYTF. The CDR3 DNA reads as TGTGCCAGTAAAGGGAATGGCTACACCTTC.